One and the same sample provided the 31 T cell receptor beta chains below, sequenced in a study of cytomegalovirus exposure and HLA in healthy donors. Here immunoSEQ multiplex PCR was the method, and the copy in TCRdb shows in-frame clones only, minus some. Among over 100,000 clones listed, approximately 94% were seen once. The material sequenced was PBMCs. Source of these receptors: a woman younger than 35 in good health and CMV-seronegative.

The V call is TRBV6-1, the J call TRBJ2-4; 7 nucleotides line up with TRBD1. V shed 6 bases, J shed 9 bases, and the junction held 8 bases outside the gene matches. CDR3 length: 13 amino acids. Per the germline V gene, CDR1 is MNHNS and CDR2 is SASEGT. The CDR3 bases are TGTGCCAGCAGGGAGACAGGGACGGGCATTCAGTACTTC. Protein sequence: CASRETGTGIQYF.

The chain couples TRBV18 to TRBJ2-2; unclear D gene. With 5 bases removed from V and 3 bases from J, the gap between germline ends came to 4 bases. This CDR3 has 12 amino acids. The germline V gene encodes CDR1 KGHSH and CDR2 LQKENI. The CDR3 spells CASSSYTGELFF. The CDR3 DNA is TGTGCCAGCTCATCTTACACCGGGGAGCTGTTTTTT.

This chain connects TRBV6-5 to TRBJ1-2; tentatively, D is TRBD1 (6 bases). The germline V gene has CDR1 MNHEY and CDR2 SVGAGI. The CDR3 sequence is 15 residues long. V was clipped by 6 bases and J by 4 bases, with 18 bases between them. The CDR3 coding sequence is TGTGCCAGCAGATCGGACAGCACAGGCGTCTATGGCTACACCTTC. Its protein product is CASRSDSTGVYGYTF.

With regard to this clone: One end of the junction fails to match germline, which may point to a read error. The chain employs TRBV27 and TRBJ2-7, with 7 bases aligning to TRBD1. Germline values: CDR1 MNHEY, CDR2 SMNVEV (reference sequence). The CDR3 contains 12 residues. The CDR3 spells CASSLRGHPLNF. CDR3 nucleotide sequence: TGTGCCAGCAGTTTAAGGGGGCATCCTTTAAACTTC.

The chain joins TRBV7-3 to TRBJ2-1, with TRBD2 identical over 8 bases. The CDR3 has 16 residues. CDR1 is SGHTA and CDR2 is FQGTGA in the germline V gene. Unmatched junction bases numbered 12, after V lost 4 bases and J lost 7 bases. CDR3 coding DNA: TGTGCCAGCAGCTCCGACCAAGCGGGGGTTGGGAATGAGCAGTTCTTC. Translating it yields CASSSDQAGVGNEQFF.

This clone was detected only once. J is TRBJ1-1 and V is TRBV7-9, with 10 bases aligning to TRBD1. Germline V gene sequence: CDR1 SEHNR, CDR2 FQNEAQ (reference sequence). The CDR3 totals 15 residues. J lost 4 bases, V lost 5 bases, and 7 bases had no gene match. The CDR3 loop is CASSPRQGAGTEAFF. For the CDR3, the DNA is TGTGCCAGCAGCCCCAGACAGGGGGCAGGCACTGAAGCTTTCTTT. Full variable domain (rest looked up from reference TRBV7-9 and TRBJ1-1): DTGVSQNPRHKITKRGQNVTFRCDPISEHNRLYWYRQTLGQGPEFLTYFQNEAQLEKSRLLSDRFSAERPKGSFSTLEIQRTEQGDSAMYLCASSPRQGAGTEAFFGQGTRLTVV.

V usage is TRBV5-6 and J usage is TRBJ2-1; 10 positions match TRBD2. Germline assignment: CDR1 SGHDT and CDR2 YYEEEE. The CDR3 is 18 amino acids. V lost 1 base and J lost 2; bases outside the gene matches: 9. The CDR3 reads CASSLPSGGVGPYNEQFF. The DNA of the CDR3 is TGTGCCAGCAGCTTGCCTAGCGGGGGAGTTGGTCCCTACAATGAGCAGTTCTTC.

The chain carries TRBV4-1 and TRBJ1-2; 9 bases map to TRBD1. CDR3 length equals 15 residues. Losses at the gene ends were 0 bases for V and 6 bases for J; bases not matched to a gene: 5. In germline, CDR1 is MGHRA, CDR2 YSYEKL. The CDR3, as DNA: TGCGCCAGCAGCCAAGATGGACAGGGGCTCAATGGCTACACCTTC. Its protein is CASSQDGQGLNGYTF.

This sequence joins TRBV30 and TRBJ2-1; TRBD1 matches 9 bases. Germline values: CDR1 GTSNPN, CDR2 SVGIG (reference sequence). There are 14 residues in the CDR3. V lost 0 bases and J lost 5; bases outside the gene matches: 2. In DNA form, the CDR3 reads TGTGCCTGGAGTGTCGGGACAGGGAACAATGAGCAGTTCTTC. It encodes CAWSVGTGNNEQFF.

The J gene is TRBJ1-1, the V gene TRBV5-6; D is ambiguous. The V gene's germline CDR1 is SGHDT and CDR2 YYEEEE. The CDR3 runs to 13 residues. Trimming removed 3 bases at V and 4 bases at J, with 10 bases between. CDR3 DNA: TGTGCCAGCAGCTGGGGTCGGGGCACTGAAGCTTTCTTT. It translates to CASSWGRGTEAFF.

The chain is built from TRBV7-9 and TRBJ2-7, with D perhaps matching TRBD1 (6 bases). The germline V and J ends were trimmed by 10 bases and 5 bases, with 21 bases remaining between them. The CDR3 totals 14 residues. CDR1 SEHNR and CDR2 FQNEAQ come from the germline V gene (reference sequence). CDR3: CAIFAPGAGDEQYF. In nucleotides, the CDR3 is TGTGCCATCTTCGCGCCGGGTGCAGGGGACGAGCAGTACTTC.

The genes are TRBV4-1 and TRBJ1-5, with TRBD1 identical over 7 bases. The germline V gene has CDR1 MGHRA and CDR2 YSYEKL. V trimming: 3 bases; J trimming: 5 bases; junction bases outside the gene matches: 7. The CDR3 consists of 15 residues. CDR3: CASSQYDREDQPQHF. CDR3 DNA: TGCGCCAGCAGCCAGTACGACAGGGAAGATCAGCCCCAGCATTTT.

This clone was detected only once. V usage is TRBV6-5 and J usage is TRBJ2-1; a weak D match, TRBD2 (6 bases). With 6 bases removed from V and 3 bases from J, the gap between germline ends came to 15 bases. Germline values: CDR1 MNHEY, CDR2 SVGAGI. CDR3 length: 15 residues. The CDR3 loop reads CASSPRLAVYNEQFF. The CDR3 DNA reads as TGTGCCAGCAGCCCCCGGTTAGCGGTCTACAATGAGCAGTTCTTC.

The CDR3 coding sequence is TGTGCCAGCAGCGTGGGTGAAGCCTCGGGAGGCTACACCTTC. Translating gives CASSVGEASGGYTF. The chain carries TRBV5-8 and TRBJ1-2, with D unclear. V was clipped by 4 bases and J by 8 bases, with 18 bases between them. There are 14 residues in the CDR3. Germline CDR1 and CDR2: SGHTS and YDEGEE.

The CDR3 spells CASTPWAESSYEQYF. DNA for the CDR3: TGTGCCAGCACCCCCTGGGCAGAGAGCTCCTACGAGCAGTACTTC. The chain couples TRBV9 to TRBJ2-7, with D unresolved. Trimming took 6 bases from V and 0 from J, leaving 16 bases between them. Per the germline V gene, CDR1 is SGDLS and CDR2 is YYNGEE. The CDR3 extends over 15 amino acids.

The V gene is TRBV7-3, the J gene TRBJ2-7; D is possibly TRBD1 (6 bases). V was clipped by 5 bases and J by 2 bases, with 13 bases between them. This CDR3 spans 14 amino acids. Germline assignment: CDR1 SGHTA and CDR2 FQGTGA. The CDR3 sequence: CASSPGTLTYEQYF. The CDR3 DNA reads TGTGCCAGCAGCCCTGGGACACTTACCTACGAGCAGTACTTC.

The rearrangement links TRBV5-1 to TRBJ1-5; D possibly corresponds to TRBD1 (6 bases). The germline V gene has CDR1 SGHRS and CDR2 YFSETQ. CDR3 length: 15 residues. Trimming shortened V by 0 bases and J by 6 bases, and 13 bases separated the two germline ends. As DNA, the CDR3 is TGCGCCAGCAGCTTGGCAGGGGATCTCGGTCAGCCCCAGCATTTT. Residues: CASSLAGDLGQPQHF.

This clone was observed a single time. This chain uses TRBV5-1 with TRBJ2-1; 12 bases fit TRBD2. The CDR3 extends over 19 amino acids. J lost 0 bases, V lost 4 bases, and 11 bases had no gene match. CDR1 is SGHRS and CDR2 is YFSETQ in the germline V gene. In DNA form, the CDR3 reads TGCGCCAGCAGCCCCGCCGGGACTAGCGGGTGGGACTCCTACAATGAGCAGTTCTTC. Amino acids: CASSPAGTSGWDSYNEQFF. Variable domain in full (rest from reference TRBV5-1 and TRBJ2-1): KAGVTQTPRYLIKTRGQQVTLSCSPISGHRSVSWYQQTPGQGLQFLFEYFSETQRNKGNFPGRFSGRQFSNSRSEMNVSTLELGDSALYLCASSPAGTSGWDSYNEQFFGPGTRLTVL.

The J gene is TRBJ2-3, the V gene TRBV19; D is undetermined. CDR1 is LNHDA and CDR2 is SQIVND in the germline V gene (reference sequence). This CDR3 contains 15 residues. Trimming removed 6 bases from V and 5 bases from J, with 18 bases in between. The CDR3 region is CASRLSFRPQDTQYF. Here the CDR3 DNA reads TGTGCCAGTAGACTATCGTTTCGACCACAAGATACGCAGTATTTT.

The chain combines TRBV7-2 with TRBJ2-4, with 7 bases aligning to TRBD1. With 6 bases clipped from V and 4 bases from J, the junction kept 9 bases outside the gene matches. Germline CDR1 and CDR2: SGHTA and FQGNSA. This CDR3 spans 15 amino acids. In DNA, the CDR3 is TGTGCCAGCAGGTACAACAGGGGCTCTAAAAACATTCAGTACTTC. As protein: CASRYNRGSKNIQYF.

The rearrangement uses TRBV19 and TRBJ2-1, with TRBD2 matching 12 bases. Germline V gene lookup returns CDR1 LNHDA and CDR2 SQIVND (reference sequence). V dropped 5 bases and J dropped 7; count of bases not matched to a gene: 3. The CDR3 covers 14 residues. Written as DNA, the CDR3 is TGTGCCAGTAGTGCGGGGACTAGCGGGAATGAGCAGTTCTTC. It encodes CASSAGTSGNEQFF.

This chain uses TRBV5-1 with TRBJ2-5; the match to TRBD2 covers 8 bases. Germline V gene lookup returns CDR1 SGHRS and CDR2 YFSETQ. V lost 5 bases to trimming and J lost 4 bases; unmatched junction nucleotides: 16. The CDR3 is 17 residues long. As DNA, the CDR3 is TGCGCCAGCAGACCCGGACTAGCCGGGGGGGTGAGAGAGACCCAGTACTTC. This gives the protein CASRPGLAGGVRETQYF.

CDR3 region: CASSTMGSGSEQFF. The DNA of the CDR3 is TGTGCCAGCAGTACCATGGGATCGGGATCTGAGCAGTTCTTC. The chain has TRBV2 and TRBJ2-1, with a possible D match to TRBD2 (5 bases). Germline-derived CDR1 and CDR2 are SNHLY and FYNNEI. CDR3 length: 14 residues. V was trimmed by 5 bases and J by 9 bases, leaving 17 bases between them.

The chain carries TRBV28 and TRBJ1-2, with 9 bases that match TRBD1. Unmatched junction bases numbered 5, after V lost 6 bases and J lost 3 bases. CDR1 and CDR2 (germline): MDHEN, SYDVKM. The CDR3 has 14 residues. This CDR3 is CASRRQGGYYGYTF. The CDR3 DNA reads as TGTGCCAGCAGGCGACAGGGGGGATACTATGGCTACACCTTC.

The rearrangement uses TRBV27 and TRBJ1-2; TRBD1 agrees at 7 bases. Germline values: CDR1 MNHEY, CDR2 SMNVEV (reference sequence). The CDR3 has 16 amino acids. CDR3 amino acids: CHSQRQGSYGGYGYTF. CDR3 DNA sequence: TGTCATTCCCAACGACAGGGTAGCTATGGGGGCTATGGCTACACCTTC.

This chain links TRBV10-1 with TRBJ1-5; D may be TRBD1 (6 bases). V dropped 5 bases and J dropped 4 bases, with 9 bases sitting between them. The CDR3 spans 13 residues. The germline CDR1 and CDR2 sequences are WNHNN and SYGVQD (reference sequence). The CDR3: CASSPGTNQPQHF. The CDR3, as DNA: TGCGCCAGCAGTCCAGGGACAAATCAGCCCCAGCATTTT.

V and J are TRBV5-1 and TRBJ1-4, with TRBD1 as a possible D gene (6 bases). Trimming removed 4 bases from V and 7 bases from J, with 20 bases in between. This CDR3 is 16 amino acids long. Per germline, CDR1 SGHRS and CDR2 YFSETQ. This chain's CDR3 is CASSLGTTELGEKLFF. CDR3 sequence (DNA): TGCGCCAGCAGCCTGGGGACAACAGAGTTGGGTGAAAAACTGTTTTTT.

The chain joins TRBV30 to TRBJ2-3; the D is unclear. The CDR3 contains 12 residues. Germline V CDR1 and CDR2: GTSNPN, SVGIG (reference sequence). V was shortened by 6 bases and J by 5 bases, with 12 bases between the two germline ends. CDR3 sequence: CACGSGGDTQYF. The CDR3 nucleotides read TGTGCCTGCGGCTCGGGTGGAGATACGCAGTATTTT.

The V call is TRBV2, the J call TRBJ1-5, with TRBD1 matching over 10 bases. V was clipped by 4 bases and J by 5 bases; unmatched bases: 2. CDR1 is SNHLY and CDR2 is FYNNEI in the germline V gene. The length of the CDR3 is 14 residues. CDR3 sequence reads: CASSGQGADQPQHF. The CDR3 bases are TGTGCCAGCAGTGGACAGGGGGCGGATCAGCCCCAGCATTTT.

The chain links TRBV2 to TRBJ2-5; 7 bases align to TRBD2. Germline CDR1 reads SNHLY; CDR2 reads FYNNEI. The CDR3 totals 15 residues. The junction had 4 bases not matched to a gene; V was cut back by 3 bases and J by 0 bases. The CDR3 region is CASSEASGNQETQYF. In DNA, the CDR3 is TGTGCCAGCAGTGAGGCTAGCGGTAACCAAGAGACCCAGTACTTC.

The chain is built from TRBV4-1 and TRBJ1-1; TRBD1 is a possible D gene (6 bases). The CDR3 loop spans 15 amino acids. Deletions cut 3 bases from V and 2 bases from J, with 13 bases between. CDR1 and CDR2 (germline): MGHRA, YSYEKL. CDR3 nucleotides: TGCGCCAGCAGCCACCTTCAGGGGCTTAACACTGAAGCTTTCTTT. As protein: CASSHLQGLNTEAFF.